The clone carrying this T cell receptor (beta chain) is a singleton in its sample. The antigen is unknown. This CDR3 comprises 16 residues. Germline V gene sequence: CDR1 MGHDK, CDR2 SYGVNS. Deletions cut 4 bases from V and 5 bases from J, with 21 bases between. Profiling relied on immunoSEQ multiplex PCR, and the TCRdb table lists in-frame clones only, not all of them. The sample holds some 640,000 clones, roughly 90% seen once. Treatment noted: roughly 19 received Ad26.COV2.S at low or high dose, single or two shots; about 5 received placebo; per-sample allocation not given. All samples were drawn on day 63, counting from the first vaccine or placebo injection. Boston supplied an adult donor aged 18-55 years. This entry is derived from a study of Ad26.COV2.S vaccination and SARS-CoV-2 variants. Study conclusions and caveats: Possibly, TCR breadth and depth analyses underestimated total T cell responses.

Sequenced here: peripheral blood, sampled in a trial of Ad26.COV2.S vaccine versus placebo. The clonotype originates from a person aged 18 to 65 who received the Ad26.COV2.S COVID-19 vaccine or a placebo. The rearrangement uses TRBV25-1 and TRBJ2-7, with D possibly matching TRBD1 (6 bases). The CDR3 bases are TGTGCCAGCAGTGTCTACCTGACAGGAATCGGTAACGAGCAGTACTTC. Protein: CASSVYLTGIGNEQYF.